One T cell receptor (beta chain) is described in this entry. This record belongs to a study of blood T cell repertoires in COVID-19. Study-wide context: Italy, Spain and the United States were the sources of the convalescent and acute COVID-19 samples. The analysed material was cDNA or gDNA that came from T cells, B-cell-depleted T cells, or PBMCs.

In the authors' workflow: The authors estimated nucleated cell counts from reference gene primer amplification. Clones were sequenced by immunoSEQ multiplex PCR, and TCRdb holds only the in-frame ones, with some missing. Clonal size and the V and J genes are those of that table, whereas D and trimming came from the DNA. This table has approximately 130,000 clones, about 77% appearing once. V lost 4 bases and J lost 4; bases outside the gene matches: 8. This CDR3 has 15 amino acids. Germline values: CDR1 MNHEY, CDR2 SVGAGI. The sample taken for sequencing was peripheral blood. The chain combines TRBV6-5 with TRBJ2-3; 7 bases map to TRBD2. This TCR was sampled from a human donor in a cohort sampled during active COVID-19. The CDR3 loop reads CASSSLQTSPDTQYF. DNA of the CDR3: TGTGCCAGCAGTTCCTTACAGACTAGCCCAGATACGCAGTATTTT.